This T cell receptor beta chain was sequenced during a study of cytomegalovirus exposure and HLA in healthy donors. Amplification used 60 Vbeta primers and 13 Jbeta primers. Only in-frame clones appear in the TCRdb table, and some are missing; sequencing was by immunoSEQ multiplex PCR. The sample gives about 110,000 clones, approximately 80% of which show up once; more than 20% is in the top ten. Details on this clone: The junction and the germline gene differ at one end; a read error may be behind it.

CDR3 length: 16 residues. CDR1 SEHNR and CDR2 FQNEAQ come from the germline V gene (reference sequence). The clonotype was recovered from a man aged 30 to 39 in good health and CMV-seropositive. The gene calls are TRBV7-9 and TRBJ2-3, with TRBD2 matching 9 bases. What was sequenced was PBMCs. CDR3 residues: CSSSLGPSGDTDTQYF. As DNA, the CDR3 is TGTTCCAGCAGCTTAGGCCCTAGCGGGGACACAGATACGCAGTATTTT.